This entry lists 21 T cell receptor beta chains sequenced from one sample in a study of cytomegalovirus exposure and HLA in healthy donors. PCR involved 60 Vbeta and 13 Jbeta primers. Some clones are missing from TCRdb's copy, which holds only in-frame ones; the method was immunoSEQ multiplex PCR. The sample shows around 120,000 clones, roughly 80% of them seen only once. Sequencing used PBMCs. These TCRs come from a woman in her thirties or forties in good health and CMV-seropositive.

This chain joins TRBV19 and TRBJ1-4, with 8 nucleotides matching TRBD1. The ends lost 8 bases at V and 8 bases at J; junction bases unmatched: 13. Germline V lookup: CDR1 LNHDA, CDR2 SQIVND (reference sequence). The CDR3 is 15 residues long. This chain's CDR3 is CASGETGQGEEKLFF. The DNA for the CDR3 is TGTGCCAGTGGAGAGACCGGACAGGGTGAGGAAAAACTGTTTTTT.

The V call is TRBV4-2, the J call TRBJ2-5; D remains ambiguous. The CDR3 has 14 amino acids. With 0 bases removed from V and 7 bases from J, the gap between germline ends came to 12 bases. Germline V CDR1 and CDR2: LGHNA, YNFKEQ. The CDR3 DNA sequence: TGTGCCAGCAGCCAAGATCCTCTCTCCGGGACCCAGTACTTC. This codes for CASSQDPLSGTQYF.

The gene calls are TRBV6-1 and TRBJ1-4; D is uncertain. The ends were cut back, 8 bases at V and 5 bases at J, with 9 bases in the middle. The CDR3 has 12 amino acids. Looked up from germline, CDR1 is MNHNS and CDR2 is SASEGT. The CDR3 nucleotides read TGTGCCAGCGGAGTCCCAAATGAAAAACTGTTTTTT. Amino acids: CASGVPNEKLFF.

This chain links TRBV11-2 with TRBJ2-3; D unclear. V was clipped by 1 base and J by 1 base, with 6 bases between them. Germline V lookup: CDR1 SGHAT, CDR2 FQNNGV. The CDR3 has 14 residues. The CDR3, as DNA: TGTGCCAGCAGCTTAGTCGGTCGCACAGATACGCAGTATTTT. Protein: CASSLVGRTDTQYF.

This clone was seen just once. This chain connects TRBV5-1 to TRBJ1-1, with D unclear. Germline V lookup: CDR1 SGHRS, CDR2 YFSETQ. The CDR3 contains 14 residues. V was cut by 1 base and J by 1 base, with 8 bases left in between. The chain's CDR3 is CASSLSVANTEAFF. DNA of the CDR3: TGCGCCAGCAGCTTGTCCGTAGCGAACACTGAAGCTTTCTTT.

This chain joins TRBV9 and TRBJ2-2; D unresolved. This CDR3 comprises 14 residues. V was clipped by 2 bases and J by 0 bases, with 5 bases between them. The V gene's germline CDR1 is SGDLS and CDR2 YYNGEE. The CDR3 sequence is CASSVRSNTGELFF. As DNA, the CDR3 is TGTGCCAGCAGCGTCCGTTCGAACACCGGGGAGCTGTTTTTT.

The chain combines TRBV5-1 with TRBJ1-2; a weak D match, TRBD1 (6 bases). The CDR3 is made up of 14 amino acids. V was trimmed by 0 bases and J by 10 bases, leaving 16 bases between them. Looked up from germline, CDR1 is SGHRS and CDR2 is YFSETQ. The CDR3 nucleotides read TGCGCCAGCAGCTTGGCTACCGGGACAAACTCCTACACCTTC. The encoded protein is CASSLATGTNSYTF.

V is TRBV7-8 and J is TRBJ2-6; 11 bases align to TRBD2. V was clipped by 8 bases and J by 2 bases; unmatched bases: 8. The CDR3 runs to 17 residues. Germline assignment: CDR1 SGHVS and CDR2 FQNEAQ. CDR3 amino acids: CASLLTSGNPGANVLTF. In DNA, the CDR3 is TGTGCCAGCCTATTGACTAGCGGGAATCCTGGGGCCAACGTCCTGACTTTC.

CDR3 amino acids: CASSLGRPGELFF. In nucleotides, the CDR3 is TGTGCCAGCAGCCTTGGGAGGCCCGGGGAGCTGTTTTTT. The gene calls are TRBV7-2 and TRBJ2-2; possibly TRBD2 for D (6 bases). Germline V gene sequence: CDR1 SGHTA, CDR2 FQGNSA. The CDR3 is 13 residues long. Between the trimmed V and J ends, which lost 5 bases and 6 bases, there was a span of 10 bases.

The chain links TRBV21-1 to TRBJ2-2; TRBD2 is the table's D call, not checked against the DNA. TRBV21-1 corresponds to a pseudogene. There are 15 residues in the CDR3. The CDR3 region is CASTARGIRIGELFF. The CDR3, as DNA: TGTGCCAGCACCGCACGGGGAATAAGGATCGGGGAGCTGTTTTTT.

The chain combines TRBV7-9 with TRBJ1-1, with 8 bases identical to TRBD1. The CDR3 consists of 15 residues. V dropped 6 bases and J dropped 1; count of bases not matched to a gene: 7. Germline V gives CDR1 SEHNR, CDR2 FQNEAQ (reference sequence). CDR3 sequence (DNA): TGTGCCAGCAGAACAACCGGGACAGGGAACACTGAAGCTTTCTTT. It specifies CASRTTGTGNTEAFF.

The chain carries TRBV9 and TRBJ2-7, with 9 bases lining up with TRBD1. From germline, CDR1 is SGDLS and CDR2 YYNGEE. V lost 3 bases, J lost 5 bases, and 12 bases stayed unmatched. CDR3 length equals 16 residues. CDR3 bases: TGTGCCAGCAGCGCTACGATCTTTACAGGGGGCGACGAGCAGTACTTC. This translates into CASSATIFTGGDEQYF.

The chain joins TRBV7-2 to TRBJ2-5, with a weak D call TRBD1 (6 bases). The end of the DNA is better explained by TRBJ2-7, so the J call may be wrong. CDR3 size: 14 residues. Germline loops: CDR1 SGHTA, CDR2 FQGNSA. The CDR3 is CASSSNRAAYEQYF. CDR3 sequence (DNA): TGTGCCAGCAGCTCGAACAGGGCTGCCTACGAGCAGTACTTC.

This clone occurred once. The chain recombines TRBV5-1 with TRBJ2-7; 13 bases are a match to TRBD2. This CDR3 has 14 amino acids. J gave up 6 bases and V 2 bases, and 2 bases lay outside the gene matches. Germline loops: CDR1 SGHRS, CDR2 YFSETQ. The CDR3 region has the DNA TGCGCCAGCAGCTTAGGACTAGCGGGGGTCGAGCAGTACTTC. As protein: CASSLGLAGVEQYF. Looking up the rest from reference TRBV5-1 and TRBJ2-7 gives the full variable domain: KAGVTQTPRYLIKTRGQQVTLSCSPISGHRSVSWYQQTPGQGLQFLFEYFSETQRNKGNFPGRFSGRQFSNSRSEMNVSTLELGDSALYLCASSLGLAGVEQYFGPGTRLTVT.

V usage is TRBV4-3 and J usage is TRBJ2-1, with 9 nucleotides matching TRBD1. The germline V gene encodes CDR1 LGHNA and CDR2 YSLEER. The V gene end was trimmed by 4 bases and the J gene end by 4 bases; junction bases not matched to a gene: 17. The length of the CDR3 is 19 residues. CDR3 bases: TGCGCCAGCAGCCCCAGAGGACAGGGGACGTATCGCGTTTACAATGAGCAGTTCTTC. It translates to CASSPRGQGTYRVYNEQFF.

The rearrangement joins TRBV19 to TRBJ1-2, with a tentative D call TRBD1 (5 bases). Trimming took off 8 bases at V and 0 bases at J, with 10 bases between the two ends. Germline loops: CDR1 LNHDA, CDR2 SQIVND (reference sequence). The CDR3 covers 13 residues. The CDR3 loop reads CASQAGANYGYTF. The CDR3 coding sequence is TGTGCCAGTCAGGCGGGGGCTAACTATGGCTACACCTTC.

The chain joins TRBV2 to TRBJ1-6, with TRBD1 identical over 7 bases. With V trimmed by 5 bases and J by 0 bases, 7 bases remained unmatched. Germline V gene sequence: CDR1 SNHLY, CDR2 FYNNEI. The CDR3 runs to 17 residues. CDR3 coding DNA: TGTGCCAGCAGTCCAAACAGGGGAGGCTCCTATAATTCACCCCTCCACTTT. Amino acid sequence: CASSPNRGGSYNSPLHF.

The chain joins TRBV6-1 to TRBJ2-3; 8 nucleotides line up with TRBD1. This CDR3 region has 17 residues. V dropped 1 base and J dropped 5; count of bases not matched to a gene: 11. Germline CDR1 and CDR2: MNHNS and SASEGT. The CDR3 sequence: CASSEVWTGPRGDTQYF. In DNA, the CDR3 is TGTGCCAGCAGTGAAGTATGGACAGGGCCCCGCGGAGATACGCAGTATTTT.

The genes are TRBV19 and TRBJ1-2; 7 positions agree with TRBD1. The junction had 3 bases not matched to a gene; V was cut back by 3 bases and J by 2 bases. Germline CDR1 LNHDA, CDR2 SQIVND (reference sequence). This CDR3 region has 14 residues. CDR3: CASSMKGANYGYTF. As DNA, the CDR3 is TGTGCCAGTAGTATGAAGGGGGCGAACTATGGCTACACCTTC.

The chain combines TRBV5-1 with TRBJ2-3; 9 bases map to TRBD1. Germline V lookup: CDR1 SGHRS, CDR2 YFSETQ. There are 15 residues in the CDR3. Trimming at V came to 4 bases and at J to 3 bases, leaving 6 bases not matched to a gene. The CDR3 DNA is TGCGCCAGCAGCCCCTTGACAGGGGGAACAGATACGCAGTATTTT. Translation gives CASSPLTGGTDTQYF.

The J gene is TRBJ1-1, the V gene TRBV29-1; TRBD1 matches at 9 bases. The length of the CDR3 is 14 residues. The J segment lost 1 base and the V segment lost 4 bases, leaving 4 bases of the junction unmatched. Germline V gives CDR1 SQVTM, CDR2 ANQGSEA. The CDR3 DNA follows: TGCAGCGTTGGGACAGGGGATGAGAACACTGAAGCTTTCTTT. Translating gives CSVGTGDENTEAFF.